This paragraph reports one T cell receptor beta chain. The V end lost 2 bases, the J end lost 8 bases, and 13 bases lay between the germline ends. Looked up from germline, CDR1 is SGHRS and CDR2 is YFSETQ. The CDR3 sequence is 14 residues long. These data are taken from a study of CD4+ T cells in melanoma. Clones were sequenced by immunoSEQ multiplex PCR, and TCRdb holds only the in-frame ones, with some missing. The sample records roughly 150,000 clones, around nine tenths being singletons. The chain has TRBV5-1 and TRBJ1-4, with TRBD1 as a possible D gene (6 bases). The TCR originated in a human donor with melanoma. The CDR3 here is CASSFVGAREKLFF. The CDR3 DNA follows: TGCGCCAGCAGCTTCGTGGGGGCACGGGAAAAACTGTTTTTT.